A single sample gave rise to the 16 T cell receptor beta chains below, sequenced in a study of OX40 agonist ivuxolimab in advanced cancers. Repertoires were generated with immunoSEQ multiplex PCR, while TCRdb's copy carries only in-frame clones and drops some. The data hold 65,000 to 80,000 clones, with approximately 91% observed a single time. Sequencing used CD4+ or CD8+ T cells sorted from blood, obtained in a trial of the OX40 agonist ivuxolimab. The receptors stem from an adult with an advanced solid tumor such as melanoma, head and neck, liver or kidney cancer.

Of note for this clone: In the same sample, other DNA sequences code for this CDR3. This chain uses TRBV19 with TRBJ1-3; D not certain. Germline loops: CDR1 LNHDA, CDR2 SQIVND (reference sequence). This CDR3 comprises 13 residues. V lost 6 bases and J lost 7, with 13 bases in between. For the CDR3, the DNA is TGTGCCAGTAGCGGCGAACGGGGTAACACCATATATTTT. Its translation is CASSGERGNTIYF.

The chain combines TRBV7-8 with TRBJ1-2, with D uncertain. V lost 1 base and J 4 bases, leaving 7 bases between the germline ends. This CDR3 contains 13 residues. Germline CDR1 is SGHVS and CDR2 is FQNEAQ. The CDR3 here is CASSLVGLYGYTF. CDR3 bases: TGTGCCAGCAGCTTAGTCGGGCTCTATGGCTACACCTTC.

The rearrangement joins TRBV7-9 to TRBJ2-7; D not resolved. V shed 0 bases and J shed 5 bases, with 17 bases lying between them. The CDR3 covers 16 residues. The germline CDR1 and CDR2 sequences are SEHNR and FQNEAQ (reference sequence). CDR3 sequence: CASSLALPSMGHEQYF. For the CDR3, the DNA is TGTGCCAGCAGCTTAGCCCTCCCTTCGATGGGCCACGAGCAGTACTTC.

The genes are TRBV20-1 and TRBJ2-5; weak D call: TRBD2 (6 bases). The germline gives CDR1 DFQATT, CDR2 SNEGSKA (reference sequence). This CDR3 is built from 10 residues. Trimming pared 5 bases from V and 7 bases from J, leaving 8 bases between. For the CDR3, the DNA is TGCAGTGCTCTGGGAGGGACCCAGTACTTC. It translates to CSALGGTQYF.

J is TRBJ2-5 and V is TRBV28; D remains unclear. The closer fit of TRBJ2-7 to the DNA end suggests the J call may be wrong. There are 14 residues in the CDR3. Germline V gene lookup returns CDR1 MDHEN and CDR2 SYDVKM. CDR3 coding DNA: TGTGCCAGCAGTTTAGATATTAGGGCCTACGAGCAGTACTTC. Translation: CASSLDIRAYEQYF.

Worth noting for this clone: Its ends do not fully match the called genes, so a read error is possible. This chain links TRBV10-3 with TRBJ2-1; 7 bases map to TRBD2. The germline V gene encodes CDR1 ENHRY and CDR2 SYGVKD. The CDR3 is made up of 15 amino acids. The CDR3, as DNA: TGTGCCATCAGTGATAGGAGGGAGGGCAACAAAGAGCAGTTCTTC. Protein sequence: CAISDRREGNKEQFF.

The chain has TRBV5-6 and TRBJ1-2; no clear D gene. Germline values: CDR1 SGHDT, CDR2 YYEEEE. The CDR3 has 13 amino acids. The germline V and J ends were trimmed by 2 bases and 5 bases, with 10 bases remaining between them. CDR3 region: CASSLNGLYGYTF. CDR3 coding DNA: TGTGCCAGCAGCTTAAACGGCCTTTATGGCTACACCTTC.

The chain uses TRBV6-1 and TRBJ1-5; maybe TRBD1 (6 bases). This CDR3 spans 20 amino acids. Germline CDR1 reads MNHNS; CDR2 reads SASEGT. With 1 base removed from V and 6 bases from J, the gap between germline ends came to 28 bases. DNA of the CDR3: TGTGCCAGCAGTGAAGACCCCCGGGGGCAGGCATCCGGAGTTGGTCAGCCCCAGCATTTT. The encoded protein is CASSEDPRGQASGVGQPQHF.

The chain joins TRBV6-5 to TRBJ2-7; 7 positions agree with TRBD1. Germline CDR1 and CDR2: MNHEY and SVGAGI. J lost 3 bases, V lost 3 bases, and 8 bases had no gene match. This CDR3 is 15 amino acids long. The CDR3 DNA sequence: TGTGCCAGCAGTTATTCCGCGACAGGGCACTACGAGCAGTACTTC. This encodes CASSYSATGHYEQYF.

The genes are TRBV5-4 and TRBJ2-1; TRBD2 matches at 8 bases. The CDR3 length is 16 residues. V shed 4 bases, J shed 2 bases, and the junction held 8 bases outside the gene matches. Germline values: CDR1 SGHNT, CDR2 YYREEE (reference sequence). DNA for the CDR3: TGTGCCAGCAGCCAGGTGGGACTAGTCGCCTACAATGAGCAGTTCTTC. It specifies CASSQVGLVAYNEQFF.

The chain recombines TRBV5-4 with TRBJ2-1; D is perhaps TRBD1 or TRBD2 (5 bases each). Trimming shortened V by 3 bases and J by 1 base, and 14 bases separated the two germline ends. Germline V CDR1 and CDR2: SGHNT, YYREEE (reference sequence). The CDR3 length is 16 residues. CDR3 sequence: CASSSGPPTSYNEQFF. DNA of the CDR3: TGTGCCAGCAGCTCGGGACCACCCACTTCCTACAATGAGCAGTTCTTC.

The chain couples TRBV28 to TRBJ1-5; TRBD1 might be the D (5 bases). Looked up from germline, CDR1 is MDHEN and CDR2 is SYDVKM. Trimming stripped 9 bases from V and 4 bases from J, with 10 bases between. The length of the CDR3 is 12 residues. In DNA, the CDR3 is TGTGCCAGTCGTACAGGAAATCAGCCCCAGCATTTT. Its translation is CASRTGNQPQHF.

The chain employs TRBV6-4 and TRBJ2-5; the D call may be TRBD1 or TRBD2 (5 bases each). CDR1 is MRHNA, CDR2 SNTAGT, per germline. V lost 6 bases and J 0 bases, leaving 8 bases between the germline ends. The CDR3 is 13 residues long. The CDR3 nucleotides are TGTGCCAGCAGCAGGGACCACCAAGAGACCCAGTACTTC. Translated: CASSRDHQETQYF.

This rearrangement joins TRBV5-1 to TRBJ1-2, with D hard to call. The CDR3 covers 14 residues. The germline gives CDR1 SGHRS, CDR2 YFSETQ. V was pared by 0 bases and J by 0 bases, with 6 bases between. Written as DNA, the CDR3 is TGCGCCAGCAGCTTGGACAGCGCTAACTATGGCTACACCTTC. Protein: CASSLDSANYGYTF.

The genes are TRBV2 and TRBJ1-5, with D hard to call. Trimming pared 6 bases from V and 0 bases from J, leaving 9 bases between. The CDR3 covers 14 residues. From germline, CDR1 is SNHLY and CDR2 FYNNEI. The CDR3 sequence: CASRTRDSNQPQHF. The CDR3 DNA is TGTGCCAGCAGGACACGAGATAGCAATCAGCCCCAGCATTTT.

The CDR3 sequence is CASSGQGWDTDTQYF. The CDR3 DNA reads as TGTGCCAGCAGCGGACAGGGGTGGGACACAGATACGCAGTATTTT. The chain carries TRBV2 and TRBJ2-3; 9 nucleotides align to TRBD1. V shed 6 bases and J 2 bases; nucleotides not matched to a gene: 6. Looked up from germline, CDR1 is SNHLY and CDR2 is FYNNEI. The CDR3 runs to 15 residues.